This T cell receptor beta chain was identified in a study of CD8 T cells in ankylosing spondylitis. General study results and limits: A TCR beta motif of 8 or 9 highly homologous variants appeared characteristic of ankylosing spondylitis blood.

This clonotype showed up many times. Its antigen remains unidentified. TCRdb called the 5' RACE reads again in MiXCR, with one record for every CDR3 protein. The data contain around 490,000 distinct CDR3 sequences, approximately 5.3% of them singletons. The germline CDR1 and CDR2 sequences are SNHLY and FYNNEI. With V trimmed by 5 bases and J by 6 bases, 17 bases remained unmatched. This CDR3 contains 18 residues. Sequencing was carried out using blood, either unsorted or a sorted T cell fraction (not recorded which). The receptor's source is a male donor with ankylosing spondylitis. The genes are TRBV2 and TRBJ2-2; 8 positions match TRBD2. The CDR3 DNA sequence: TGTGCCAGCAGTCCTCCTGGTGGTAGCGGGAAGGTAGCCGGGGAGCTGTTTTTT. Translated: CASSPPGGSGKVAGELFF. Looking up the rest from reference TRBV2 and TRBJ2-2 gives the full variable domain: EPEVTQTPSHQVTQMGQEVILRCVPISNHLYFYWYRQILGQKVEFLVSFYNNEISEKSEIFDDQFSVERPDGSNFTLKIRSTKLEDSAMYFCASSPPGGSGKVAGELFFGEGSRLTVL.